This T cell receptor beta chain came from a study of cytomegalovirus exposure and HLA in healthy donors. Looked up from germline, CDR1 is SGHRS and CDR2 is YFSETQ. The CDR3 runs to 15 residues. V shed 4 bases, J shed 3 bases, and the junction held 5 bases outside the gene matches. PCR was performed using 60 Vbeta and 13 Jbeta primers. Repertoires were generated with immunoSEQ multiplex PCR, while TCRdb's copy carries only in-frame clones and drops some. The sample shows over 150,000 clones, around four fifths of them seen only once. The TCR comes from an older woman in good health and CMV-seropositive. This sequence joins TRBV5-1 and TRBJ2-7, with 12 bases aligning to TRBD1. Sequenced material: PBMCs. The CDR3 loop is CASSQGQGASYEQYF. CDR3 DNA: TGCGCCAGCAGCCAGGGACAGGGGGCAAGCTACGAGCAGTACTTC.